This TCR beta chain is drawn from a study of CD8 T cells in Susac syndrome. Overall study: Within the sequenced group of Susac syndrome patients, about 6 showed active disease and eight were in remission.

After extraction with the RNeasy kit, about 0.45 to 1 ug of the RNA was reverse transcribed using random hexamers. One entry per CDR3 protein, called by TCRdb with MiXCR from the immunoSEQ multiplex PCR reads. Among under 200,000 distinct CDR3 sequences, about 96% were seen once, and the ten largest hold roughly 0.12%. Trimming pared 0 bases from V and 5 bases from J, leaving 7 bases between. Germline V lookup: CDR1 SGHAT, CDR2 FQDESV (reference sequence). The length of the CDR3 is 13 residues. The specimen sequenced was CD4+ T cells from PBMCs. V gene TRBV11-1 combines with J gene TRBJ1-1, with D unresolved. The clonotype was recovered from a human donor with Susac syndrome. The chain's CDR3 is CASSLASGTEAFF. The DNA for the CDR3 is TGTGCCAGCAGCTTAGCGTCTGGGACTGAAGCTTTCTTT.